This TCR beta chain was recorded in a study of TIL therapy for anti-PD-1-resistant metastatic lung cancer. Study context: Patients then received nivolumab; progressors got lymphodepletion, TIL and IL-2. Tumors had a median PD-L1 proportion score of around 6.4%. Study-wide results and limits: Infused TIL clonotypes partially replaced the baseline blood repertoire, then decayed over months.

About this clone itself: Its antigen is currently unknown.

The V and J ends lost 0 bases and 5 bases respectively, with 13 bases between them. The CDR3 sequence is 15 residues long. Germline V gives CDR1 SNHLY, CDR2 FYNNEI. The immunoSEQ assay was v3. Each library reached roughly 1.9 million read pairs, or roughly 5-6.5 million at deep level. Profiling relied on immunoSEQ multiplex PCR, and the TCRdb table lists in-frame clones only, not all of them. The table has around 19,000 clones, 83% seen once. Documented time point: pre-treatment sample, taken before nivolumab and TIL therapy. The chain employs TRBV2 and TRBJ1-1, with a tentative D call TRBD1 (5 bases). This sequence was found in a person aged 25-85 years with non-small cell lung cancer. The sample in question was blood, obtained at baseline. The CDR3 region is CASSEASGVGTEAFF. In nucleotides, the CDR3 is TGTGCCAGCAGTGAAGCCTCGGGGGTGGGTACTGAAGCTTTCTTT.